The rows below give T cell receptor beta chains drawn from one sample of a study of cytomegalovirus exposure and HLA in healthy donors. Repertoires were generated with immunoSEQ multiplex PCR, while TCRdb's copy carries only in-frame clones and drops some. The table has about 140,000 clones, under 80% seen once; the top ten hold roughly 3%. The sequencing sample was made of PBMCs. The receptor source for this set is a male donor in good health and CMV-seronegative. The CDR3 runs from the conserved cysteine through the conserved F or W. The D gene is left open where the match is weak. Size is omitted from some rows. Given values are once, few, many or a class for expanded clones.

V gene: TRBV9
D gene: TRBD1
clone size: NA
J gene: TRBJ1-1
CDR3 DNA: TGTGCCAGCAGCGCGACAGGGGTTGAAGCTTTCTTT
CDR3 protein: CASSATGVEAFF

V gene: TRBV5-1
D gene: NA
clone size: NA
J gene: TRBJ2-1
CDR3 DNA: TGCGCCAGCAGGGGCTTAAATTCATATGAGCAGTTCTTC
CDR3 protein: CASRGLNSYEQFF

V gene: TRBV5-1
D gene: NA
clone size: once
J gene: TRBJ2-3
CDR3 DNA: TGCGCCAGCAGCTTGTCGGGGCGGGGTAGTCCAGATACGCAGTATTTT
CDR3 protein: CASSLSGRGSPDTQYF

V gene: TRBV7-9
D gene: TRBD2
clone size: NA
J gene: TRBJ2-5
CDR3 DNA: TGTGCCAGCAGCTTATCGGGGGGGGTCCCCCAAGAGACCCAGTACTTC
CDR3 protein: CASSLSGGVPQETQYF

V gene: TRBV18
D gene: TRBD1
clone size: NA
J gene: TRBJ1-1
CDR3 DNA: TGTGCCAGCTCACCAGACTTTCCAGGGGGGTTCACTGAAGCTTTCTTT
CDR3 protein: CASSPDFPGGFTEAFF

V gene: TRBV6-5
D gene: TRBD1
clone size: once
J gene: TRBJ2-7
CDR3 DNA: TGTGCCAGCAGGGGGACAGGACTAATTGGCGAGCAGTACTTC
CDR3 protein: CASRGTGLIGEQYF

V gene: TRBV6-6
D gene: NA
clone size: NA
J gene: TRBJ2-6
CDR3 DNA: TGTGCCAGCAGTTACACAGGGACTGGGGCCAACGTCCTGACTTTC
CDR3 protein: CASSYTGTGANVLTF

V gene: TRBV7-8
D gene: NA
clone size: NA
J gene: TRBJ1-1
CDR3 DNA: TGTGCCAGCAGCTTAAAGCGGGGCATGAACACTGAAGCTTTCTTT
CDR3 protein: CASSLKRGMNTEAFF

V gene: TRBV9
D gene: NA
clone size: NA
J gene: TRBJ1-6
CDR3 DNA: TGTGCCAGCAGCGTAGAAACAGATTCACCCCTCCACTTT
CDR3 protein: CASSVETDSPLHF

V gene: TRBV27
D gene: NA
clone size: NA
J gene: TRBJ2-3
CDR3 DNA: TGTGCCAGCAGTCCGAGACGGTTCACAGATACGCAGTATTTC
CDR3 protein: CASSPRRFTDTQYF

V gene: TRBV30
D gene: TRBD1
clone size: NA
J gene: TRBJ2-6
CDR3 DNA: TGTGCCTGGAGTAAGACAGGGGACTCTGGGGCCAACGTCCTGACTTTC
CDR3 protein: CAWSKTGDSGANVLTF

V gene: TRBV19
D gene: NA
clone size: NA
J gene: TRBJ1-2
CDR3 DNA: TGTGCCAGTATACGTTCGGGGGGGGATGGCTACACCTTC
CDR3 protein: CASIRSGGDGYTF

V gene: TRBV27
D gene: TRBD2
clone size: NA
J gene: TRBJ2-5
CDR3 DNA: TGTGCCAGCAGCCCCCGCAGATGGAGCGGGAGTTTACAAGAGACCCAGTACTTC
CDR3 protein: CASSPRRWSGSLQETQYF

V gene: TRBV27
D gene: TRBD1
clone size: few
J gene: TRBJ1-1
CDR3 DNA: TGTGCCAGCATCCCGACAGGGGGAAACACTGAAGCTTTCTTT
CDR3 protein: CASIPTGGNTEAFF

V gene: TRBV29-1
D gene: TRBD2
clone size: NA
J gene: TRBJ2-1
CDR3 DNA: TGCAGCCTTGGAGGACTAGCGGGGGGACGCTCCTACAATGAGCAGTTCTTC
CDR3 protein: CSLGGLAGGRSYNEQFF